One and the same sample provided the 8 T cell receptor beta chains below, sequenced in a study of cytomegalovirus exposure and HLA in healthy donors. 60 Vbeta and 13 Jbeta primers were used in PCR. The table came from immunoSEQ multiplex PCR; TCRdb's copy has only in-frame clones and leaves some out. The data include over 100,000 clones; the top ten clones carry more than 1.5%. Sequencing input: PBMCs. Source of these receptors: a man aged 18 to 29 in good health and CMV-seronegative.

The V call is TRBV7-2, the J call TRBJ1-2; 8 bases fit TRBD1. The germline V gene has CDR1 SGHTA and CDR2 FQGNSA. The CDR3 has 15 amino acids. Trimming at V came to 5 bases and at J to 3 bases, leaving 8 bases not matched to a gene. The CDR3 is CASSNARGPYYGYTF. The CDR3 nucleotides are TGTGCCAGCAGCAATGCCAGGGGGCCCTACTATGGCTACACCTTC. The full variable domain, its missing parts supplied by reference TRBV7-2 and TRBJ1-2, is GAGVSQSPSNKVTEKGKDVELRCDPISGHTALYWYRQSLGQGLEFLIYFQGNSAPDKSGLPSDRFSAERTGGSVSTLTIQRTQQEDSAVYLCASSNARGPYYGYTFGSGTRLTVV.

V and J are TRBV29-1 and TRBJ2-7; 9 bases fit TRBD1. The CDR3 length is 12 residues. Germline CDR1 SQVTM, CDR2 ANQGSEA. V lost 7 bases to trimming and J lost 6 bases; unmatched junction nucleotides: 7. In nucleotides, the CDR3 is TGCAGCGGGCGACAGGGGGATGGCGAGCAGTACTTC. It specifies CSGRQGDGEQYF.

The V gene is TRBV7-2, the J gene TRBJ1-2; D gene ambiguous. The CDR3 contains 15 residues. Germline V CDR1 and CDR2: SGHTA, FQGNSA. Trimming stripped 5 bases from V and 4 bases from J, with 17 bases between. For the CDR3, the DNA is TGTGCCAGCAGCACCCCCCCTATAATCTCCTATGGCTACACCTTC. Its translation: CASSTPPIISYGYTF.

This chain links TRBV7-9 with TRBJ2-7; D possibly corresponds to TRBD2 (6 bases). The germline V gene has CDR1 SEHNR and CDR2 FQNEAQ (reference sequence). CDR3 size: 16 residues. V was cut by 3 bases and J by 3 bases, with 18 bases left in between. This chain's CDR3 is CASSFSGREGIYEQYF. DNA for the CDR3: TGTGCCAGCAGCTTCTCCGGGAGAGAGGGGATCTACGAGCAGTACTTC.

The CDR3, as DNA: TGTGCCAGCTCACCAAGACAGGGGGAGAACACCGGGGAGCTGTTTTTT. Its protein product is CASSPRQGENTGELFF. The rearrangement uses TRBV18 and TRBJ2-2; 9 positions agree with TRBD1. V was clipped by 2 bases and J by 1 base; unmatched bases: 2. The germline gives CDR1 KGHSH, CDR2 LQKENI. The CDR3 consists of 16 residues.

This chain's CDR3 is CASSSGGIQETQYF. CDR3 DNA sequence: TGTGCCAGCAGTTCGGGGGGTATCCAAGAGACCCAGTACTTC. This chain links TRBV28 with TRBJ2-5, with 7 bases identical to TRBD2. V shed 4 bases and J 1 base; nucleotides not matched to a gene: 3. Germline lookup yields CDR1 MDHEN and CDR2 SYDVKM. This CDR3 has 14 residues.

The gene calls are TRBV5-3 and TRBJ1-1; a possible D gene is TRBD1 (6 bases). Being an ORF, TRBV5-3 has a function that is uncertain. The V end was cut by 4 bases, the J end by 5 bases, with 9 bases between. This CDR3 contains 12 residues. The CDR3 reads CARSQGRTEAFF. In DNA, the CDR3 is TGTGCCAGAAGCCAGGGGAGAACTGAAGCTTTCTTT.

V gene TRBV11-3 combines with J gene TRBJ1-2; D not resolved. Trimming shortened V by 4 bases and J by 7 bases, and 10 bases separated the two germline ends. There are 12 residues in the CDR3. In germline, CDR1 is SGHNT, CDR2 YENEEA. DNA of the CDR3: TGTGCCAGCAGCTCCCCGGTCTTTGGCTACACCTTC. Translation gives CASSSPVFGYTF.